Listed below are T cell receptor beta chains from one sample, sequenced in a study of T cells after yellow fever vaccination. Using its own MiXCR run on the 5' RACE reads, TCRdb lists one record per CDR3 protein. The sample has a few hundred thousand distinct CDR3 sequences; 3.5% to 5% are singletons. Sequenced here: PBMCs, sampled 15 days after the yellow fever booster vaccination. The receptors shown here come from a man aged 18 to 29 who received the YFV17D yellow fever vaccine. CDR3s include the opening cysteine and the closing phenylalanine or tryptophan. Fields, in order: CDR3 length, clone size, J gene, D gene, V gene, CDR3 protein, CDR3 DNA. D genes are given only for firm matches. A row's size may be missing; if present it is once, few, many or a size class.

15,few,TRBJ1-4,.,TRBV30,CAWSVLGVARGLLFF,TGTGCCTGGAGTGTACTGGGGGTAGCGCGAGGCCTTCTGTTTTTT
13,.,TRBJ2-7,.,TRBV19,CASNPGVIDEQYF,TGTGCCAGTAATCCGGGCGTTATTGACGAGCAGTACTTC
15,.,TRBJ2-2,TRBD1,TRBV4-2,CASSAPTGFTGELFF,TGTGCCAGCAGCGCACCGACAGGGTTCACCGGGGAGCTGTTTTTT
13,many,TRBJ2-1,.,TRBV6-5,CESRRIAYNEQFF,TGCGAATCAAGAAGGATTGCCTACAATGAGCAGTTCTTC
14,.,TRBJ2-5,TRBD2,TRBV20-1,CSASERGRQETQYF,TGCAGTGCTAGTGAGCGGGGGAGGCAAGAGACCCAGTACTTC
15,.,TRBJ1-3,.,TRBV18,CASSLSPSSGNTIYF,TGTGCCAGCTCACTTTCTCCTTCCTCTGGAAACACCATATATTTT
12,.,TRBJ1-1,.,TRBV30,CAWSFAVTEAFF,TGTGCCTGGAGCTTCGCCGTCACTGAAGCTTTCTTT
14,few,TRBJ2-1,TRBD2,TRBV27,CASSWGLDNNEQFF,TGTGCCAGCAGTTGGGGACTAGATAACAATGAGCAGTTCTTC
17,many,TRBJ1-2,TRBD1,TRBV20-1,CSAYKLGTGGINYGYTF,TGCAGTGCTTACAAACTCGGGACAGGGGGAATCAACTATGGCTACACCTTC
13,few,TRBJ1-5,TRBD1,TRBV20-1,CSAHDRVNQPQHF,TGCAGTGCTCATGACAGGGTCAATCAGCCCCAGCATTTT
16,.,TRBJ2-7,TRBD1,TRBV27,CASSLGTGGDFYEQYF,TGTGCCAGCAGTTTAGGAACAGGGGGCGATTTCTACGAGCAGTACTTC
12,.,TRBJ1-2,.,TRBV6-2/TRBV6-3,CASSPAEYGYTF,TGTGCCAGCAGTCCAGCAGAATATGGCTACACCTTC
14,many,TRBJ1-1,TRBD1,TRBV5-1,CASSSIQGAAEAFF,TGCGCCAGCAGCTCGATACAGGGGGCGGCTGAAGCTTTCTTT
15,many,TRBJ2-7,.,TRBV5-8,CASRPGVGALYEQYF,TGTGCCAGCAGACCAGGGGTCGGGGCTTTGTACGAGCAGTACTTC
16,few,TRBJ2-2,TRBD1,TRBV11-2,CASRRDPRGQTGELFF,TGTGCCAGCAGGCGAGATCCCAGGGGGCAGACCGGGGAGCTGTTTTTT
16,few,TRBJ2-1,TRBD2,TRBV4-1,CASSQDETSGANEQFF,TGCGCCAGCAGCCAAGATGAGACTAGCGGGGCGAATGAGCAGTTCTTC
19,many,TRBJ1-4,TRBD1,TRBV11-2,CASNLGTGGARGINEKLFF,TGTGCCAGCAACCTCGGGACAGGGGGCGCGCGGGGGATAAATGAAAAACTGTTTTTT
15,few,TRBJ1-2,TRBD1,TRBV6-6,CASRTGTALNYGYTF,TGTGCCAGCAGAACCGGGACAGCGCTCAACTATGGCTACACCTTC
16,few,TRBJ1-5,TRBD1,TRBV7-8,CASSRQGAEGNQPQHF,TGTGCCAGCAGCCGACAGGGGGCCGAAGGGAATCAGCCCCAGCATTTT
16,many,TRBJ2-2,TRBD2,TRBV5-1,CASRIQSGANTGELFF,TGCGCCAGCAGGATTCAAAGCGGGGCGAACACCGGGGAGCTGTTTTTT
12,few,TRBJ2-5,.,TRBV29-1,CSAARQGETQYF,TGCAGCGCCGCTCGGCAGGGGGAGACCCAGTACTTC
16,many,TRBJ2-5,.,TRBV6-2/TRBV6-3,CASSYSRADSQETQYF,TGTGCCAGCAGTTACTCGAGGGCAGACTCACAAGAGACCCAGTACTTC
15,many,TRBJ2-3,.,TRBV5-1,CATASLPGGSDTQYF,TGCGCCACCGCTTCCCTTCCGGGGGGCTCAGATACGCAGTATTTT
14,.,TRBJ2-2,.,TRBV6-2/TRBV6-3,CASSYFRGAGELFF,TGTGCCAGCAGTTACTTTCGGGGCGCCGGGGAGCTGTTTTTT
15,few,TRBJ2-1,TRBD2,TRBV4-3,CASSSPASGGSEQFF,TGCGCCAGCAGCTCGCCGGCTAGCGGGGGGTCCGAGCAGTTCTTC
15,.,TRBJ1-5,.,TRBV5-6,CASSLGGRRNQPQHF,TGTGCCAGCAGCTTGGGCGGGCGAAGGAATCAGCCCCAGCATTTT
16,.,TRBJ2-2,.,TRBV12-3/TRBV12-4,CASSYGSTRAAGELFF,TGTGCCAGCAGTTACGGTTCCACAAGGGCCGCCGGGGAGCTGTTTTTT
15,many,TRBJ1-1,.,TRBV7-8,CASSLSYEGYTEAFF,TGTGCCAGCAGCTTAAGTTACGAGGGATACACTGAAGCTTTCTTT
14,few,TRBJ2-3,TRBD2,TRBV2,CATLLAGAGDTQYF,TGTGCCACCCTACTAGCGGGGGCCGGAGATACGCAGTATTTT
14,many,TRBJ2-3,TRBD2,TRBV28,CATGLAGFTDTQYF,TGTGCCACCGGACTAGCGGGGTTCACAGATACGCAGTATTTT
14,many,TRBJ1-1,.,TRBV6-5,CASSLGSGATEAFF,TGTGCCAGCAGTCTTGGAAGCGGGGCGACTGAAGCTTTCTTT
15,many,TRBJ2-1,.,TRBV7-2,CASRPSRSSYNEQFF,TGTGCCAGCAGGCCTAGCAGGAGCTCCTACAATGAGCAGTTCTTC
17,many,TRBJ2-1,TRBD2,TRBV11-2,CASSPRLAGDYFREQFF,TGTGCCAGCAGCCCTCGCCTAGCGGGGGACTATTTCCGAGAGCAGTTCTTC
14,.,TRBJ2-5,.,TRBV7-8,CASSALGEQETQYF,TGTGCCAGCAGCGCGCTCGGGGAACAAGAGACCCAGTACTTC